The next 5 T cell receptor beta chains were all read from a single sample in a study of ipilimumab plus nivolumab after autologous stem cell transplantation. TCRdb's copy holds only in-frame clones and misses some; the assay was immunoSEQ multiplex PCR. The data show 8,500 to 11,000 clones, about 81% seen once. The source was PBMCs, collected in a trial of ipilimumab plus nivolumab as post-transplant consolidation. The receptors come from a male donor with diffuse large B-cell lymphoma.

The chain joins TRBV2 to TRBJ1-1; tentatively, D is TRBD1 (5 bases). Between the trimmed V and J ends, which lost 5 bases and 4 bases, there was a span of 14 bases. This CDR3 spans 14 amino acids. CDR1 SNHLY and CDR2 FYNNEI come from the germline V gene. The CDR3 loop is CASSIQGFGTEAFF. CDR3 nucleotide sequence: TGTGCCAGCAGTATTCAGGGTTTTGGCACTGAAGCTTTCTTT.

This clone was observed a few times. The chain links TRBV9 to TRBJ2-3; 14 bases agree with TRBD2. Looked up from germline, CDR1 is SGDLS and CDR2 is YYNGEE. The CDR3 contains 16 residues. V gave up 2 bases and J gave up 5 bases; unmatched junction bases: 4. CDR3 DNA sequence: TGTGCCAGCAGCGTCCCGACTAGCGGGGGGGTAGATACGCAGTATTTT. Protein: CASSVPTSGGVDTQYF.

The chain couples TRBV9 to TRBJ1-3; D remains unclear. In germline, CDR1 is SGDLS, CDR2 YYNGEE. Trimming removed 4 bases from V and 1 base from J, with 6 bases in between. The CDR3 length is 13 residues. CDR3 protein: CASSPNSGNTIYF. CDR3 bases: TGTGCCAGCAGCCCCAATTCTGGAAACACCATATATTTT.

This chain joins TRBV28 and TRBJ1-1, with TRBD1 matching 8 bases. Germline trimming cut 3 bases from V and 6 bases from J; bases unmatched to any gene: 9. The CDR3 totals 15 residues. From germline, CDR1 is MDHEN and CDR2 SYDVKM. The CDR3 DNA reads as TGTGCCAGCAGTTTTAAGCAGGGGGCTAGGTCTGAAGCTTTCTTT. Its translation is CASSFKQGARSEAFF.

The J gene is TRBJ2-5, the V gene TRBV5-4; possible D gene TRBD2, 7 bases. The CDR3 covers 15 residues. Trimming left V 2 bases short and J 1 base short, with 12 bases between. The germline gives CDR1 SGHNT, CDR2 YYREEE (reference sequence). The CDR3: CASSFNAGAQETQYF. The CDR3 DNA reads TGTGCCAGCAGCTTTAATGCGGGGGCCCAAGAGACCCAGTACTTC.